This T cell receptor beta chain emerged from a study of T cells in Graves' hyperthyroidism and ophthalmopathy. The CDR3 has 13 amino acids. Germline V CDR1 and CDR2: MNHEY, SVGEGT. V lost 2 bases and J 0 bases, leaving 4 bases between the germline ends. RNA transcripts served as the template for amplifying TCR beta CDR3 regions. During a first-round RT-PCR of the TCR CDR3, the HTBI primer set was used. MiXCR, run by TCRdb on the multiplex PCR reads, gives a single entry per CDR3 protein. The sample shows about 350,000 distinct CDR3 sequences, 15% to 20% of them seen only once. V usage is TRBV6-2 or TRBV6-3 and J usage is TRBJ2-5; no firm D call. The sample comprised blood. This sequence originates from a woman in her thirties or forties with Graves' ophthalmopathy. The CDR3 sequence is CASSYQYQETQYF. As DNA, the CDR3 is TGTGCCAGCAGTTACCAGTACCAAGAGACCCAGTACTTC.